A selection of T cell receptor beta chains follows, all from one sample in a study of patients and donors after allogeneic stem cell transplantation. MiXCR, run by TCRdb on the RT-PCR reads, gives a single entry per CDR3 protein. In the table there are about 160,000 distinct CDR3 sequences, roughly two fifths of which are singletons. The sequencing input was blood, either unsorted or a sorted T cell fraction (not recorded which). The source of these receptors is a human donor who was either an allogeneic HSCT recipient or a stem cell or donor lymphocyte infusion donor (not recorded which). It is not recorded whose cells these are; they may come from a transplant donor. CDR3s include the opening cysteine and the closing phenylalanine or tryptophan. Fields, in order: V gene, clone size, J gene, D gene, CDR3 DNA, CDR3 protein. A D gene is named only where the DNA matches it firmly. Clone size is stated in some rows and not others, as once, few, many or a class when expanded.

V: TRBV9
size: .
J: TRBJ2-1
D: .
DNA: TGTGCCAGCAGCGTATTCTCGGGGACTGAGCAGTTCTTC
CDR3: CASSVFSGTEQFF

V: TRBV13
size: .
J: TRBJ2-1
D: TRBD2
DNA: TGTGCCAGCAGCTCCCGGGACTACTACAATGAGCAGTTCTTC
CDR3: CASSSRDYYNEQFF

V: TRBV5-1
size: .
J: TRBJ1-5
D: TRBD1
DNA: TGCGCCAGAGGGGGCAGAAGGGGTTATAGCAATCAGCCCCAGCATTTT
CDR3: CARGGRRGYSNQPQHF

V: TRBV12-3/TRBV12-4
size: few
J: TRBJ1-2
D: .
DNA: TGTGCCAGCAGTTTAGCGCAATTAGGCTCTGGAGGCTACACCTTC
CDR3: CASSLAQLGSGGYTF

V: TRBV6-6
size: few
J: TRBJ2-7
D: .
DNA: TGTGCCAGCAGTTACTCGAAAGGATCGAGCTCCTACGAGCAGTACTTC
CDR3: CASSYSKGSSSYEQYF

V: TRBV2
size: few
J: TRBJ2-1
D: TRBD2
DNA: TGTGCCAGCTATATTGGGACTAGAGACCATGAGCAGTTCTTC
CDR3: CASYIGTRDHEQFF

V: TRBV5-1
size: .
J: TRBJ1-6
D: .
DNA: TGCGCCAGCAGCTTGGCCTGGACGGGTCCCTATTCACCCCTCCACTTT
CDR3: CASSLAWTGPYSPLHF

V: TRBV7-9
size: .
J: TRBJ2-5
D: .
DNA: TGTGCCAGCAGCTGGGAGACCCAGTACTTC
CDR3: CASSWETQYF

V: TRBV28
size: .
J: TRBJ2-3
D: TRBD2
DNA: TGTGCCAGCAGTTTCTCTAGCGGGGGGAAAGTGGGAGATACGCAGTATTTT
CDR3: CASSFSSGGKVGDTQYF

V: TRBV20-1
size: few
J: TRBJ1-2
D: .
DNA: TGCAGTGCACAATACAGGTTCCCCCCAACTTATAACTATGGCTACACCTTC
CDR3: CSAQYRFPPTYNYGYTF

V: TRBV27
size: few
J: TRBJ1-2
D: .
DNA: TGTGCCAGCAGTGTATCATCAGAGCCCCCCTATGGCTACACCTTC
CDR3: CASSVSSEPPYGYTF

V: TRBV27
size: .
J: TRBJ1-4
D: TRBD1
DNA: TGTGCCAGCCAACCGACACAGGGGCCAAATGAAAAACTGTTTTTT
CDR3: CASQPTQGPNEKLFF

V: TRBV29-1
size: few
J: TRBJ1-1
D: TRBD1
DNA: TGCAGCGTTACCCCGGACAGGGTAGTCGGTGAAGCTTTCTTT
CDR3: CSVTPDRVVGEAFF

V: TRBV3-1
size: .
J: TRBJ2-7
D: .
DNA: TGTGCCAGCAGCCGTCCCGGGAAAAAGTATGACTACGAGCAGTACTTC
CDR3: CASSRPGKKYDYEQYF

V: TRBV11-1
size: .
J: TRBJ1-1
D: .
DNA: TGTGCCAGCAGCTTAGTAGATATGGCGAAAGAAGCTTTCTTT
CDR3: CASSLVDMAKEAFF

V: TRBV12-3/TRBV12-4
size: .
J: TRBJ2-2
D: TRBD2
DNA: TGTGCCAGCAGTCCCCGGATAGCGGGGAACACCGGGGAGCTGTTTTTT
CDR3: CASSPRIAGNTGELFF

V: TRBV12-3/TRBV12-4
size: .
J: TRBJ1-2
D: .
DNA: TGTGCCAGCAGTTTGGGGGTTGGCTACACCTTC
CDR3: CASSLGVGYTF

V: TRBV6-2/TRBV6-3
size: .
J: TRBJ2-1
D: TRBD2
DNA: TGTGCCAGCAGTTACCGAAGCCGGGGGGGAGATGAGCAGTTCTTC
CDR3: CASSYRSRGGDEQFF

V: TRBV13
size: .
J: TRBJ1-1
D: .
DNA: TGTGCCAGCAGCGCTCCCCCCGACAGGACTAACACTGAAGCTTTCTTT
CDR3: CASSAPPDRTNTEAFF

V: TRBV6-6
size: many
J: TRBJ1-3
D: .
DNA: TGTGCCAGCAGTTACTCGATGCCAGATCTCTCTGGAAACACCATATATTTT
CDR3: CASSYSMPDLSGNTIYF

V: TRBV6-6
size: once
J: TRBJ1-6
D: TRBD1
DNA: TGTGCCAGCAGGCGCCTTATGGGCAGGGGGTCGCATAATTCACCCCTCCACTTT
CDR3: CASRRLMGRGSHNSPLHF

V: TRBV6-1
size: .
J: TRBJ1-1
D: .
DNA: TGTGCCAGCAGTGAATTTGGGTCGGGGGCCACTGAAGCTTTCTTT
CDR3: CASSEFGSGATEAFF

V: TRBV20-1
size: .
J: TRBJ1-2
D: .
DNA: TGCAGTGCCCAAAAGGACAACTATGGCTACACCTTC
CDR3: CSAQKDNYGYTF

V: TRBV7-3
size: .
J: TRBJ1-6
D: TRBD1
DNA: TGTGCCAGCAGCTTATATGGGACAGGGCATAATTCACCCCTCCACTTT
CDR3: CASSLYGTGHNSPLHF

V: TRBV25-1
size: few
J: TRBJ1-6
D: .
DNA: TGTGCCAGCAGTGCCTCCCGCTATAATTCACCCCTCCACTTT
CDR3: CASSASRYNSPLHF

V: TRBV4-2
size: many
J: TRBJ1-6
D: .
DNA: TGTGCCAGCAGCCAAGAAACGGCTCTAAATCGCTATAATTCACCCCTCCACTTT
CDR3: CASSQETALNRYNSPLHF

V: TRBV7-8
size: .
J: TRBJ1-3
D: TRBD1
DNA: TGTGCCAGCAGCTTACTCGGAGGACAGGGGACAAACACCATATATTTT
CDR3: CASSLLGGQGTNTIYF

V: TRBV24-1
size: many
J: TRBJ1-1
D: .
DNA: TGTGCCACCAGTGCCTGGGAGAACACTGAAGCTTTCTTT
CDR3: CATSAWENTEAFF

V: TRBV12-3/TRBV12-4
size: few
J: TRBJ1-1
D: .
DNA: TGTGCCAGCAGTGACAGCACCCACACTGAAGCTTTCTTT
CDR3: CASSDSTHTEAFF

V: TRBV12-3/TRBV12-4
size: .
J: TRBJ2-2
D: .
DNA: TGTGCCAGCAGTCCCGTCGGGCTCGGGGAGCTGTTTTTT
CDR3: CASSPVGLGELFF

V: TRBV15
size: few
J: TRBJ1-2
D: TRBD1
DNA: TGTGCCACCAGCAGAATCGACGGAGACAGGGGGAATGGCTACACCTTC
CDR3: CATSRIDGDRGNGYTF

V: TRBV19
size: .
J: TRBJ1-5
D: .
DNA: TGTGCCAGTAGTGTAGGCGCGCAGAGCAATCAGCCCCAGCATTTT
CDR3: CASSVGAQSNQPQHF